This T cell receptor (beta chain) was recovered during a study of T cell responses to AZD1222 COVID-19 vaccine. The assay was immunoSEQ multiplex PCR, and TCRdb's table has in-frame clones only and misses some. This sample has 100,000 to 120,000 clones; approximately 90% occur once, and the top ten carry about 16%. For this clone: Its antigen is not identified.

General study results and limits: Donor demographics were predominantly white British with a female majority; clonal diversity may be underestimated. After the peak T cell response, and only then, were repertoires sampled.

The CDR3 is 13 amino acids. Germline-derived CDR1 and CDR2 are SNHLY and FYNNEI. J lost 7 bases, V lost 4 bases, and 6 bases had no gene match. The V and J genes are TRBV2 and TRBJ1-2, with 7 nucleotides matching TRBD1. The sequenced sample was peripheral blood, obtained 28 days after the second AZD1222 dose. This receptor was obtained from an adult who received the AZD1222 COVID-19 vaccine. The CDR3 DNA is TGTGCCAGCAGTGGAGACAGGGCCTCTGGCTACACCTTC. Amino acids: CASSGDRASGYTF.